This entry lists 10 T cell receptor beta chains sequenced from one sample in a study of T cells and copy number aberrations in small-cell lung cancer. This table comes from immunoSEQ multiplex PCR, and its TCRdb copy is limited to in-frame clones, with some not included. This sample carries over 6,000 clones, around 76% of them seen once, and the ten largest clones take around 8.8%. The material sequenced was tumor tissue. These receptors came from a man aged 45 to 65 with small cell lung cancer.

The gene calls are TRBV2 and TRBJ1-1, with D uncertain. CDR1 SNHLY and CDR2 FYNNEI come from the germline V gene. V was cut by 6 bases and J by 1 base, with 12 bases left in between. The CDR3 runs to 14 residues. The CDR3 is CASSVRTGNTEAFF. CDR3 sequence (DNA): TGTGCCAGCAGCGTGAGGACGGGGAACACTGAAGCTTTCTTT.

There are a few counts of this clone. The J gene is TRBJ2-5, the V gene TRBV2, with D uncertain. V lost 5 bases and J lost 2, with 9 bases in between. CDR1 and CDR2 from the germline V gene are SNHLY and FYNNEI. CDR3 length: 13 amino acids. CDR3 region: CASSYGNQETQYF. The CDR3 DNA reads TGTGCCAGCAGTTACGGTAATCAAGAGACCCAGTACTTC.

V is TRBV11-2 and J is TRBJ1-2; D is ambiguous. Looked up from germline, CDR1 is SGHAT and CDR2 is FQNNGV. There are 14 residues in the CDR3. V was shortened by 1 base and J by 8 bases, with 14 bases between the two germline ends. This chain's CDR3 is CASSLGGRAEGYTF. The CDR3 coding sequence is TGTGCCAGCAGCTTAGGAGGCCGGGCGGAAGGCTACACCTTC.

V usage is TRBV14 and J usage is TRBJ2-7, with 7 positions matching TRBD2. Germline CDR1 reads SGHDN; CDR2 reads FVKESK. This CDR3 region has 16 residues. V was clipped by 1 base and J by 0 bases; unmatched bases: 6. CDR3 sequence reads: CASSQAPQRGSYEQYF. In DNA, the CDR3 is TGTGCCAGCAGCCAAGCTCCCCAGCGGGGCTCCTACGAGCAGTACTTC.

The chain has TRBV6-5 and TRBJ1-1; maybe TRBD1 (6 bases). Germline loops: CDR1 MNHEY, CDR2 SVGAGI. Between the trimmed V and J ends, which lost 5 bases and 5 bases, there was a span of 9 bases. The CDR3 is 12 amino acids. The CDR3 coding sequence is TGTGCCAGCAGTCACAGGGATACTGAAGCTTTCTTT. Translation gives CASSHRDTEAFF.

The genes are TRBV4-1 and TRBJ1-2, with TRBD1 as a possible D gene (6 bases). The V gene lost 6 bases and the J gene lost 6 bases, with 14 bases spanning the gap. CDR1 and CDR2 (germline): MGHRA, YSYEKL. CDR3 size: 13 residues. CDR3 protein: CASRATSGDGYTF. Written as DNA, the CDR3 is TGCGCCAGCAGGGCAACCTCAGGGGATGGCTACACCTTC.

The chain employs TRBV27 and TRBJ1-4; TRBD1 is a possible D gene (5 bases). Trimming pared 4 bases from V and 12 bases from J, leaving 15 bases between. Germline CDR1 reads MNHEY; CDR2 reads SMNVEV (reference sequence). This CDR3 has 13 amino acids. CDR3: CASSYGPGEQLFF. The CDR3, as DNA: TGTGCCAGCAGTTATGGACCGGGGGAACAACTGTTTTTT.

Turning to this clone: Other DNA sequences in this specimen translate into the identical CDR3. The chain is built from TRBV7-2 and TRBJ2-3, with 7 bases aligning to TRBD1. This CDR3 spans 14 amino acids. V dropped 4 bases and J dropped 4; count of bases not matched to a gene: 5. The V gene's germline CDR1 is SGHTA and CDR2 FQGNSA. CDR3 coding DNA: TGTGCCAGCAGCTCTGATCAGGGGGCAGATACGCAGTATTTT. This translates into CASSSDQGADTQYF.

The V and J genes are TRBV5-4 and TRBJ2-1, with D hard to call. This CDR3 spans 14 amino acids. V was pared by 4 bases and J by 2 bases, with 10 bases between. Germline CDR1 SGHNT, CDR2 YYREEE (reference sequence). The CDR3 DNA sequence: TGTGCCAGCAGCCACGAGCTGACCTACAATGAGCAGTTCTTC. It yields the protein CASSHELTYNEQFF.

The V gene is TRBV11-3, the J gene TRBJ2-1, with a weak D call TRBD2 (5 bases). Germline-derived CDR1 and CDR2 are SGHNT and YENEEA. The germline V and J ends were trimmed by 3 bases and 7 bases, with 13 bases remaining between them. This CDR3 is built from 14 residues. The CDR3 DNA reads as TGTGCCAGCAGCTTGGGAGTCCCCGGGAATGAGCAGTTCTTC. Encoded protein: CASSLGVPGNEQFF.